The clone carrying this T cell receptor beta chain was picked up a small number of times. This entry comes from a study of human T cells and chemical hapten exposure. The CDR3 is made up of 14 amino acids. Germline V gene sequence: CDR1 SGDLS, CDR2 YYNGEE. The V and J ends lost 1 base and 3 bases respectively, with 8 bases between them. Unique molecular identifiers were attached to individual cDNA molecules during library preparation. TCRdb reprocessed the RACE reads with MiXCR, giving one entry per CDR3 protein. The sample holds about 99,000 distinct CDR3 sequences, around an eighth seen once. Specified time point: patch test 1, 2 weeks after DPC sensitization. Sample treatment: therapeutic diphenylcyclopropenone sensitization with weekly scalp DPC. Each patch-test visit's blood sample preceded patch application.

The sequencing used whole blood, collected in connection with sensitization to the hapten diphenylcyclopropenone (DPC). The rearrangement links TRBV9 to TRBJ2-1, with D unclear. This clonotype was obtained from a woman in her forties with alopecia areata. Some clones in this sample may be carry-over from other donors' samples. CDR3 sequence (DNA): TGTGCCAGCAGCGTATACGGCGGCTACAATGAGCAGTTCTTC. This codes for CASSVYGGYNEQFF.